What follows are 32 T cell receptor beta chains derived from one specimen sequenced in a study of OX40 agonist ivuxolimab in advanced cancers. Only in-frame clones appear in the TCRdb table, and some are missing; sequencing was by immunoSEQ multiplex PCR. The table records around 70,000 clones, around 81% of them present only once. The sequenced sample was CD4+ or CD8+ T cells sorted from blood, obtained in a trial of the OX40 agonist ivuxolimab. These receptors originate from an adult with an advanced solid tumor such as melanoma, head and neck, liver or kidney cancer.

V gene TRBV7-3 combines with J gene TRBJ2-5; D is perhaps TRBD2 (5 bases). V lost 3 bases, J lost 7 bases, and 12 bases lay in between. Germline assignment: CDR1 SGHTA and CDR2 FQGTGA. The CDR3 has 13 residues. The CDR3 DNA sequence: TGTGCCAGCAGCTTGCAGAGGGCCGCGACCCAGTACTTC. Its translation: CASSLQRAATQYF.

A few counts support this clone. J is TRBJ1-5 and V is TRBV19; possibly TRBD1 for D (5 bases). The V end was cut by 7 bases, the J end by 1 base, with 11 bases between. The CDR3 loop spans 14 amino acids. Germline CDR1 LNHDA, CDR2 SQIVND (reference sequence). Here the CDR3 DNA reads TGTGCCAGTACTGGGGGTAACAGCAATCAGCCCCAGCATTTT. Residues: CASTGGNSNQPQHF.

This clone has only a few counts. The rearrangement uses TRBV2 and TRBJ1-4, with unresolved D. The length of the CDR3 is 14 residues. V was trimmed by 7 bases and J by 5 bases, leaving 14 bases between them. The germline V gene encodes CDR1 SNHLY and CDR2 FYNNEI. The CDR3 reads CASIKETGNEKLFF. The CDR3 region has the DNA TGTGCCAGCATTAAAGAGACTGGGAATGAAAAACTGTTTTTT.

This chain links TRBV11-1 with TRBJ1-1; D uncertain. The V gene's germline CDR1 is SGHAT and CDR2 FQDESV (reference sequence). Trimming took off 4 bases at V and 4 bases at J, with 10 bases between the two ends. The CDR3 extends over 13 amino acids. CDR3 coding DNA: TGTGCCAGCAGCTCGCGGGTCTCCACTGAAGCTTTCTTT. Its translation: CASSSRVSTEAFF. Drawing the rest from reference TRBV11-1 and TRBJ1-1, the complete variable domain is EAEVAQSPRYKITEKSQAVAFWCDPISGHATLYWYRQILGQGPELLVQFQDESVVDDSQLPKDRFSAERLKGVDSTLKIQPAELGDSAMYLCASSSRVSTEAFFGQGTRLTVV.

The V and J genes are TRBV11-2 and TRBJ2-1, with TRBD2 matching over 11 bases. Germline loops: CDR1 SGHAT, CDR2 FQNNGV. The CDR3 extends over 15 amino acids. J was trimmed by 9 bases and V by 5 bases; bases with no gene match: 9. The CDR3 DNA reads TGTGCCAGCAGCCTTAGCGGGGGGGCCACGTTTGAGCAGTTCTTC. Translating it yields CASSLSGGATFEQFF.

The rearrangement uses TRBV25-1 and TRBJ2-2; D gene unclear. V was trimmed by 3 bases and J by 6 bases, leaving 14 bases between them. Germline V gene sequence: CDR1 MGHDK, CDR2 SYGVNS. This CDR3 is 15 amino acids long. The CDR3 region is CASSDFRTEAGELFF. The CDR3 DNA is TGTGCCAGCAGTGATTTCCGTACCGAGGCCGGGGAGCTGTTTTTT.

The genes are TRBV5-1 and TRBJ2-7; 14 bases are a match to TRBD2. This CDR3 is 17 amino acids long. With V trimmed by 4 bases and J by 6 bases, 12 bases remained unmatched. Germline assignment: CDR1 SGHRS and CDR2 YFSETQ. The CDR3, as DNA: TGCGCCAGCAGCCCCACCGGACTAGCGGGAGGAGCCGGCGAGCAGTACTTC. It yields the protein CASSPTGLAGGAGEQYF. The whole variable domain, remainder taken from reference TRBV5-1 and TRBJ2-7, is KAGVTQTPRYLIKTRGQQVTLSCSPISGHRSVSWYQQTPGQGLQFLFEYFSETQRNKGNFPGRFSGRQFSNSRSEMNVSTLELGDSALYLCASSPTGLAGGAGEQYFGPGTRLTVT.

The CDR3 loop is CASSQDAGRIRGETQYF. The CDR3 DNA is TGTGCCAGCAGCCAAGATGCGGGACGGATTAGGGGGGAGACCCAGTACTTC. The chain links TRBV4-2 to TRBJ2-5; possibly TRBD1 or TRBD2 for D (6 bases each). Trimming left V 0 bases short and J 5 bases short, with 19 bases between. Looked up from germline, CDR1 is LGHNA and CDR2 is YNFKEQ. CDR3 length equals 17 residues.

The J gene is TRBJ1-4, the V gene TRBV6-5; TRBD1 agrees at 9 bases. Germline V gives CDR1 MNHEY, CDR2 SVGAGI. The J segment lost 7 bases and the V segment lost 4 bases, leaving 4 bases of the junction unmatched. CDR3 length equals 14 residues. DNA of the CDR3: TGTGCCAGCAGTTCGACAGGGGGAGGTGAAAAACTGTTTTTT. It translates to CASSSTGGGEKLFF.

V and J are TRBV30 and TRBJ1-2, with TRBD1 matching over 7 bases. The length of the CDR3 is 14 residues. The junction had 6 bases not matched to a gene; V was cut back by 3 bases and J by 2 bases. Germline CDR1 GTSNPN, CDR2 SVGIG (reference sequence). The CDR3 nucleotides are TGTGCCTGGAGGGGGGACAGATTAAACTATGGCTACACCTTC. It encodes CAWRGDRLNYGYTF.

J is TRBJ2-7 and V is TRBV5-4, with D unresolved. V was clipped by 0 bases and J by 6 bases, with 13 bases between them. Germline V gene lookup returns CDR1 SGHNT and CDR2 YYREEE (reference sequence). This CDR3 comprises 14 residues. DNA for the CDR3: TGTGCCAGCAGCTTGGGCTTTCCGAATCGCGAGCAGTACTTC. As protein: CASSLGFPNREQYF.

The chain is built from TRBV23-1 and TRBJ2-1; D is perhaps TRBD1 (6 bases). TRBV23-1 is reported as an ORF; its role is uncertain. The length of the CDR3 is 18 residues. V was cut by 1 base and J by 0 bases, with 16 bases left in between. The CDR3 DNA is TGCGCCAGCAGTCAATTAGGTGACGACAGGAGCTCCTACAATGAGCAGTTCTTC. It is translated as CASSQLGDDRSSYNEQFF.

CDR3 loop: CASSLIGELQFF. CDR3 DNA: TGTGCCAGCAGCCTAATCGGAGAACTGCAGTTCTTC. The chain carries TRBV28 and TRBJ2-1; no reliable D call. CDR3 length equals 12 residues. V dropped 6 bases and J dropped 12 bases, with 15 bases sitting between them. CDR1 and CDR2 from the germline V gene are MDHEN and SYDVKM.

This sequence joins TRBV5-8 and TRBJ1-5; D gene uncertain. This CDR3 comprises 16 residues. Germline V CDR1 and CDR2: SGHTS, YDEGEE. V shed 4 bases and J shed 5 bases, with 19 bases lying between them. The CDR3 nucleotides read TGTGCCAGCAGCAAACATGGGGTAGGGTCATATCAGCCCCAGCATTTT. As protein: CASSKHGVGSYQPQHF.

The CDR3 region has the DNA TGTGCCAGCAGCTTGGGGGCTTGGACAGGACAACAGCCCCAGCATTTT. It encodes CASSLGAWTGQQPQHF. The chain carries TRBV5-6 and TRBJ1-5; 7 nucleotides line up with TRBD1. With 0 bases clipped from V and 7 bases from J, the junction kept 10 bases outside the gene matches. The CDR3 runs to 16 residues. CDR1 and CDR2 from the germline V gene are SGHDT and YYEEEE.

This chain joins TRBV5-1 and TRBJ2-2, with D possibly being TRBD1 or TRBD2 (6 bases each). Germline loops: CDR1 SGHRS, CDR2 YFSETQ. Deletions cut 3 bases from V and 0 bases from J, with 12 bases between. The CDR3 has 16 amino acids. The CDR3 DNA sequence: TGCGCCAGCAGCTCTCAGGGGAGGCCGAACACCGGGGAGCTGTTTTTT. Translated: CASSSQGRPNTGELFF.

This rearrangement joins TRBV6-5 to TRBJ1-6, with 9 positions matching TRBD1. Per germline, CDR1 MNHEY and CDR2 SVGAGI. Trimming cost V 2 bases and J 8 bases; bases outside gene matches: 7. This CDR3 contains 16 residues. As DNA, the CDR3 is TGTGCCAGCAGTTACAGCGGACAGGGGACCGATTCACCCCTCCACTTT. It encodes CASSYSGQGTDSPLHF.

The V call is TRBV5-1, the J call TRBJ2-1; 11 bases match TRBD2. In germline, CDR1 is SGHRS, CDR2 YFSETQ. The trim removed 5 bases at V and 4 bases at J, leaving 11 bases unmatched. This CDR3 has 17 amino acids. CDR3 protein: CASSSFPGLADYNEQFF. CDR3 DNA: TGCGCCAGCAGTTCTTTTCCGGGACTAGCGGATTACAATGAGCAGTTCTTC.

The CDR3 nucleotides are TGTGCCAGTAAACAGGCTCGAAATGAAAAACTGTTTTTT. Translation gives CASKQARNEKLFF. The chain joins TRBV19 to TRBJ1-4, with D possibly being TRBD1 (5 bases). The CDR3 spans 13 residues. CDR1 and CDR2 (germline): LNHDA, SQIVND (reference sequence). V was clipped by 7 bases and J by 5 bases, with 11 bases between them.

The chain combines TRBV6-5 with TRBJ2-5; D ambiguous. This CDR3 is built from 14 residues. CDR1 and CDR2 from the germline V gene are MNHEY and SVGAGI. V was clipped by 8 bases and J by 3 bases, with 16 bases between them. The CDR3 DNA follows: TGTGCCAGCTCCCGGGCTAACCGAAAAGAGACCCAGTACTTC. Amino acid sequence: CASSRANRKETQYF.

The chain carries TRBV30 and TRBJ2-4; no definite D call. Germline V gene sequence: CDR1 GTSNPN, CDR2 SVGIG (reference sequence). The CDR3 consists of 17 residues. V shed 5 bases and J shed 1 base, with 21 bases lying between them. As DNA, the CDR3 is TGTGCCTGGGCCCAAGACCTCTCGTGGACGGCCAAAAACATTCAGTACTTC. Protein sequence: CAWAQDLSWTAKNIQYF.

The gene calls are TRBV9 and TRBJ2-4, with 7 bases matching TRBD1. The CDR3 has 14 amino acids. Trimming took 0 bases from V and 5 from J; bases not matched to a gene: 2. CDR1 and CDR2 (germline): SGDLS, YYNGEE. The CDR3 region has the DNA TGTGCCAGCAGCGTAGGGACAGGCCAAAACATTCAGTACTTC. It yields the protein CASSVGTGQNIQYF.

CDR3 sequence reads: CAIRVSGAPNSPLHF. The CDR3 bases are TGTGCCATCAGGGTTTCGGGAGCTCCTAATTCACCCCTCCACTTT. The chain combines TRBV10-3 with TRBJ1-6; D unclear. V was pared by 6 bases and J by 6 bases, with 15 bases between. CDR3 size: 15 residues. In germline, CDR1 is ENHRY, CDR2 SYGVKD.

The chain combines TRBV11-3 with TRBJ2-1; D is uncertain. In germline, CDR1 is SGHNT, CDR2 YENEEA. Trimming left V 1 base short and J 5 bases short, with 6 bases between. The CDR3 loop spans 13 amino acids. CDR3 bases: TGTGCCAGCAGCTTAGGATTAAACAATGAGCAGTTCTTC. This codes for CASSLGLNNEQFF. Drawing the rest from reference TRBV11-3 and TRBJ2-1, the complete variable domain is EAGVVQSPRYKIIEKKQPVAFWCNPISGHNTLYWYLQNLGQGPELLIRYENEEAVDDSQLPKDRFSAERLKGVDSTLKIQPAELGDSAVYLCASSLGLNNEQFFGPGTRLTVL.

The V and J genes are TRBV9 and TRBJ2-1; TRBD2 matches 7 bases. This CDR3 is built from 15 residues. Trimming at V came to 3 bases and at J to 9 bases, leaving 12 bases not matched to a gene. The germline V gene has CDR1 SGDLS and CDR2 YYNGEE. CDR3 residues: CASSALGTERGEQFF. The CDR3 nucleotides read TGTGCCAGCAGCGCCTTGGGGACGGAGCGGGGTGAGCAGTTCTTC. The whole variable domain, remainder taken from reference TRBV9 and TRBJ2-1, is DSGVTQTPKHLITATGQRVTLRCSPRSGDLSVYWYQQSLDQGLQFLIQYYNGEERAKGNILERFSAQQFPDLHSELNLSSLELGDSALYFCASSALGTERGEQFFGPGTRLTVL.

The chain carries TRBV5-1 and TRBJ2-5, with 8 nucleotides matching TRBD2. Germline CDR1 is SGHRS and CDR2 is YFSETQ. The CDR3 runs 14 residues. Germline trimming cut 4 bases from V and 5 bases from J; bases unmatched to any gene: 7. The CDR3 is CASSPGLVLETQYF. The CDR3 bases are TGCGCCAGCAGCCCGGGACTAGTCTTGGAGACCCAGTACTTC.

This sequence joins TRBV6-1 and TRBJ2-1, with TRBD2 as a possible D gene (6 bases). The V end was cut by 6 bases, the J end by 4 bases, with 16 bases between. The CDR3 covers 15 residues. Germline V gives CDR1 MNHNS, CDR2 SASEGT. CDR3 in DNA: TGTGCCAGCAGACCCCCCGGGACTTTTTACAATGAGCAGTTCTTC. Its protein product is CASRPPGTFYNEQFF.

This sequence joins TRBV5-4 and TRBJ2-5, with 7 nucleotides matching TRBD1. Germline loops: CDR1 SGHNT, CDR2 YYREEE (reference sequence). The CDR3 is made up of 14 amino acids. With 4 bases clipped from V and 5 bases from J, the junction kept 8 bases outside the gene matches. DNA of the CDR3: TGTGCCAGCAGCACAGGGGATCTAAAGGAGACCCAGTACTTC. It specifies CASSTGDLKETQYF.

This chain joins TRBV15 and TRBJ1-4, with TRBD1 identical over 9 bases. The germline CDR1 and CDR2 sequences are LNHNV and YYDKDF (reference sequence). V dropped 3 bases and J dropped 5; count of bases not matched to a gene: 7. The CDR3 has 16 amino acids. The CDR3: CATSRGGTGLNEKLFF. CDR3 DNA sequence: TGTGCCACCAGCAGGGGAGGGACAGGGCTAAATGAAAAACTGTTTTTT.

The chain combines TRBV15 with TRBJ2-7; weak D call: TRBD2 (5 bases). The CDR3 consists of 16 residues. V was pared by 0 bases and J by 7 bases, with 19 bases between. Germline-derived CDR1 and CDR2 are LNHNV and YYDKDF (reference sequence). This CDR3 reads CATSRDGLGRRREQYF. The CDR3 DNA is TGTGCCACCAGCAGAGATGGTTTGGGAAGGAGGAGGGAGCAGTACTTC.

This chain uses TRBV11-2 with TRBJ2-7; TRBD2 aligns across 11 bases. Trimming cost V 5 bases and J 3 bases; bases outside gene matches: 6. Germline assignment: CDR1 SGHAT and CDR2 FQNNGV. CDR3 length equals 15 residues. This CDR3 reads CASSPLGTSGYEQYF. The CDR3, as DNA: TGTGCCAGCAGCCCCCTCGGGACTAGCGGCTACGAGCAGTACTTC.

V and J are TRBV6-5 and TRBJ2-5; 7 positions agree with TRBD2. J was trimmed by 3 bases and V by 0 bases; bases with no gene match: 4. CDR1 MNHEY and CDR2 SVGAGI come from the germline V gene. The CDR3 runs to 15 residues. CDR3 sequence (DNA): TGTGCCAGCAGTTACTCTGGACTAGGGGAAGAGACCCAGTACTTC. It codes for CASSYSGLGEETQYF.